This is a list of T cell receptor beta chains from one sample in a study of T cell repertoires in cytomegalovirus infection. TCRdb redid the calling of the reads with MiXCR, one entry per CDR3 protein. Of roughly 140,000 distinct CDR3 sequences listed, around 24% were seen once; the top ten hold 11%. Source material: PBMCs. The receptors shown here come from a human donor in good health (CMV status not recorded). Some clones in this sample may be carry-over from other donors' samples. Both conserved end residues are part of each CDR3. D genes are given only for firm matches. A clone size is listed for some rows: how often the clone was seen (once, few, many), or a class if it is expanded.

clone_size	d_call	v_call	j_call	cdr3_nt	cdr3_aa
NA	TRBD1	TRBV29-1	TRBJ2-1	TGCAGCGCCCGGACAGGCGGGTTAGGGAATGAGCAGTTCTTC	CSARTGGLGNEQFF
many	NA	TRBV6-2/TRBV6-3	TRBJ2-1	TGTGCCAGCAGTAGGACCGAAGACGGGGAGCAGTTCTTC	CASSRTEDGEQFF
NA	NA	TRBV6-1	TRBJ1-1	TGTGCCAGCAGTGGCCAGGTGGGGGGGGGGGCCTTTGGCACTGAAGCTTTCTTT	CASSGQVGGGAFGTEAFF
many	TRBD2	TRBV4-1	TRBJ2-1	TGCGCCAGCACCCCACTAGCGGGAGACGGTGGGGATGAGCAGTTCTTC	CASTPLAGDGGDEQFF
many	NA	TRBV7-3	TRBJ2-1	TGTGCCAGCAGCTTTCCTCGGGGGGCTTTTACCAATGAGCAGTTCTTC	CASSFPRGAFTNEQFF
many	NA	TRBV7-2	TRBJ2-5	TGTGCCAGCAGCCACCATCGATTGGGTCGATCCGCCCAAGAGACCCAGTACTTC	CASSHHRLGRSAQETQYF
few	TRBD2	TRBV12-3/TRBV12-4	TRBJ2-4	TGTGCCAGCAGTAGACTAGCGGGTGGCATTCAGTACTTC	CASSRLAGGIQYF
NA	NA	TRBV12-3/TRBV12-4	TRBJ1-5	TGTGCCAGCAGTTTATCGGGGGGCCGGAGCAATCAGCCCCAGCATTTT	CASSLSGGRSNQPQHF
few	TRBD2	TRBV19	TRBJ2-7	TGTGCCAGTAGTAGACTAGCGCGAGCGGGGGAGCAGTACTTC	CASSRLARAGEQYF
many	NA	TRBV28	TRBJ2-2	TGTGCCAGCAGTATATTCACCGGGGAGCTGTTTTTT	CASSIFTGELFF
NA	NA	TRBV7-9	TRBJ2-3	TGTGCCAGCAGCTTAGACGGGACCTCAGATACGCAGTATTTT	CASSLDGTSDTQYF
few	TRBD1	TRBV28	TRBJ2-2	TGTGCCAGCAGTTTAGACAGGGGGCTGGTGGACACCGGGGAGCTGTTTTTT	CASSLDRGLVDTGELFF
NA	TRBD1	TRBV28	TRBJ1-5	TGTGCCAGCAGCCCTGACAGGGGGAAAGGATTGTTCAATCAGCCCCAGCATTTT	CASSPDRGKGLFNQPQHF
NA	NA	TRBV30	TRBJ2-1	TGTGCCTGGAGTCCCGGGACATTAACTCATGAGCAGTTCTTC	CAWSPGTLTHEQFF
many	TRBD2	TRBV7-8	TRBJ2-7	TGTGCCAGCAGCTTAGGGACTAGCGGCGAGCAGTACTTC	CASSLGTSGEQYF
NA	NA	TRBV7-2	TRBJ2-4	TGTGCCAGCAGCCGCGGAGGGGGCTTAGCCAAAAACATTCAGTACTTC	CASSRGGGLAKNIQYF
NA	NA	TRBV28	TRBJ2-2	TGTGCCAGCAGTTTACAAACAGGGCTCACCGGGGAGCTGTTTTTT	CASSLQTGLTGELFF
many	NA	TRBV7-9	TRBJ1-1	TGTGCCAGCAGCTTAGGGGCGGGGGCGAACACTGAAGCTTTCTTT	CASSLGAGANTEAFF
few	NA	TRBV6-1	TRBJ1-1	TGTGCCAGCAGTGTTGCGGCAGGGTGGTTGAACGCTGAAGCTTTCTTT	CASSVAAGWLNAEAFF
few	NA	TRBV11-3	TRBJ2-7	TGTGCCAGCAGCCTGACCGGACAGACCTACGAGCAGTACTTC	CASSLTGQTYEQYF
NA	TRBD2	TRBV7-8	TRBJ2-1	TGTGCCAGCAGCTTGGGGACTAGCGGGGGGGGTGAGCAGTTCTTC	CASSLGTSGGGEQFF
many	NA	TRBV28	TRBJ1-5	TGTGCCAGCAGTTTAGTCAGCAATCAGCCCCAGCATTTT	CASSLVSNQPQHF
few	TRBD2	TRBV28	TRBJ2-1	TGTGCCAGCAGTTCGCCGACTAGCTATCCCTACAATGAGCAGTTCTTC	CASSSPTSYPYNEQFF
many	NA	TRBV7-9	TRBJ1-1	TGTGCCAGCAGCTTACAGGGTCTACCTGAAGCTTTCTTT	CASSLQGLPEAFF
many	TRBD2	TRBV7-8	TRBJ2-7	TGTGCCAGCAGCTTAGTCCCTAGCGGGGGGGCCCAAACCTCCTACGAGCAGTACTTC	CASSLVPSGGAQTSYEQYF
NA	NA	TRBV20-1	TRBJ2-4	TGCAGTGCTACTACAGGGTGGGACAAAAACATTCAGTACTTC	CSATTGWDKNIQYF
many	NA	TRBV7-9	TRBJ2-7	TGTGCCAGCACCTCGACAGCTTCCTCCTACGAGCAGTACTTC	CASTSTASSYEQYF
few	NA	TRBV19	TRBJ1-2	TGTGCCAGTAATGGACTTTCCTATGGCTACACCTTC	CASNGLSYGYTF
few	NA	TRBV10-3	TRBJ1-4	TGTGCCATCCAGGGAACGACTAATGAAAAACTGTTTTTT	CAIQGTTNEKLFF
many	NA	TRBV28	TRBJ2-4	TGTGCCAGCAGCCCTCTACAGGCTCCAAACATTCAGTACTTC	CASSPLQAPNIQYF
NA	TRBD2	TRBV6-6	TRBJ2-7	TGTGCCAGCACCCCAACTAGCGGGAGCCCCTACGAGCAGTACTTC	CASTPTSGSPYEQYF
many	NA	TRBV7-2	TRBJ2-7	TGTGCCAGCAGCCCAAAAAAAGCGGGCGACCCCCCCTACGAGCAGTACTTC	CASSPKKAGDPPYEQYF
NA	TRBD1	TRBV6-5	TRBJ1-1	TGTGCCAGCAGTTACTCGAGACAGGGTCATGAAGCTTTCTTT	CASSYSRQGHEAFF
NA	TRBD2	TRBV20-1	TRBJ2-5	TGCAGTGCTCCCGATGTGGGTCCTAGCGGCGCGGTCGAGACCCAGTACTTC	CSAPDVGPSGAVETQYF
few	NA	TRBV28	TRBJ1-5	TGTGCCAGCAGTTGGAATCAGCCCCAGCATTTT	CASSWNQPQHF
few	TRBD1	TRBV28	TRBJ2-5	TGTGCCAGCAGTTTGGACAGGGGGCTCCTCGGGGAGACCCAGTACTTC	CASSLDRGLLGETQYF
NA	NA	TRBV7-8	TRBJ1-3	TGTGCCAGCAGCTTAGCAGCCGACTCTGGAAACACCATATATTTT	CASSLAADSGNTIYF
few	NA	TRBV11-2	TRBJ2-5	TGTGCCAGCAGCTTAGAAGGTTACGGAGGCCAGTACTTC	CASSLEGYGGQYF
NA	NA	TRBV20-1	TRBJ2-3	TGCAGTGCTAGAGGCCCTTCTAGCACAGATACGCAGTATTTT	CSARGPSSTDTQYF
many	NA	TRBV7-2	TRBJ1-1	TGTGCCAGCAGCCCTGAGAGGGGTGACACTGAAGCTTTCTTT	CASSPERGDTEAFF
NA	TRBD2	TRBV5-5	TRBJ2-1	TGTGCCAGCAGTTTTTACCCGGGGGGATACAATGAGCAGTTCTTC	CASSFYPGGYNEQFF
few	TRBD1	TRBV27	TRBJ1-5	TGTGCCAGCCACCACCGACCCGGGACAGGGGAATTTCAGCCCCAGCATTTT	CASHHRPGTGEFQPQHF
few	NA	TRBV7-9	TRBJ2-7	TGTGCCAGCAGCCAAAAATCCGAGCAGTACTTC	CASSQKSEQYF
NA	NA	TRBV9	TRBJ2-1	TGTGCCAGCAGCGTAGCTACGGGGCTAGCCTACAATGAGCAGTTCTTC	CASSVATGLAYNEQFF
NA	TRBD2	TRBV20-1	TRBJ2-3	TGCAGTGCTAGTGAGACTAGCGGGAAGGGAGATACGCAGTATTTT	CSASETSGKGDTQYF
NA	TRBD1	TRBV19	TRBJ1-5	TGTGCCAGTAGTATCCCTGACAGGGCCCAGCCCCAGCATTTT	CASSIPDRAQPQHF
NA	NA	TRBV5-1	TRBJ1-2	TGCGCCAGCAGCTTGGAGTCCGTCCATGGCTACACCTTC	CASSLESVHGYTF
few	NA	TRBV28	TRBJ2-7	TGTGCCAGCAGTTTATCCGGGCCACCCTACGAGCAGTACTTC	CASSLSGPPYEQYF
few	TRBD1	TRBV6-1	TRBJ2-1	TGTGCCAGCAATTTTTATTGGACAGGGAAGTTTTATGAGCAGTTCTTC	CASNFYWTGKFYEQFF
few	TRBD1	TRBV7-3	TRBJ1-6	TGTGCCAGCAGCTTATCTCAGGGGGCTAGCTCACCCCTCCACTTT	CASSLSQGASSPLHF
NA	NA	TRBV4-2	TRBJ1-2	TGTGCCAGCAGCCAGGAAAGGGACTATGGCTACACCTTC	CASSQERDYGYTF
NA	TRBD1	TRBV6-1	TRBJ1-6	TGTGCCAGCAGGATCTACAGGGGCAGATCCTATAATTCACCCCTCCACTTT	CASRIYRGRSYNSPLHF
few	NA	TRBV20-1	TRBJ1-6	TGCAGTGCTAGCCCCAGGGGTCCGATAAATTCACCCCTCCACTTT	CSASPRGPINSPLHF
few	TRBD1	TRBV12-3/TRBV12-4	TRBJ2-1	TGTGCCAGCAGTTTATGGGACAGGGGGAACAATGAGCAGTTCTTC	CASSLWDRGNNEQFF
NA	NA	TRBV24-1	TRBJ2-1	TGTGCCACCAGTAGGCAAGCCTCCTACAATGAGCAGTTCTTC	CATSRQASYNEQFF